The T cell receptor (beta chain) described here comes from a study of blood T cell repertoires in COVID-19. About the research overall: The United States, Italy and Spain supplied acute and convalescent COVID-19 samples. In each case, the material was cDNA or gDNA derived from T cells, B-cell-depleted T cells, or PBMCs.

Original analysis: Using reference gene primer amplification, nucleated cell counts were estimated. TCRdb keeps only in-frame clones here, not all; method: immunoSEQ multiplex PCR. V and J calls and clone size come straight from that table; D and trimming were deduced from the DNA. The sample yields roughly 230,000 clones, 85% to 90% seen once. V lost 5 bases, J lost 4 bases, and 9 bases lay in between. Germline-derived CDR1 and CDR2 are SGHTA and FQGTGA. The CDR3 runs to 13 residues. Seattle patients were enrolled while actively infected and followed longitudinally. This sequence was found in a woman in her sixties or seventies with COVID-19, enrolled during active disease. This rearrangement joins TRBV7-3 to TRBJ1-3; D is ambiguous. Sequencing was done on a sample of peripheral blood. The DNA of the CDR3 is TGTGCCAGCAGCCCCCTAGGCGGAAACACCATATATTTT. The encoded protein is CASSPLGGNTIYF. The full variable domain, its missing parts supplied by reference TRBV7-3 and TRBJ1-3, is GAGVSQTPSNKVTEKGKYVELRCDPISGHTALYWYRQSLGQGPEFLIYFQGTGAADDSGLPNDRFFAVRPEGSVSTLKIQRTERGDSAVYLCASSPLGGNTIYFGEGSWLTVV.